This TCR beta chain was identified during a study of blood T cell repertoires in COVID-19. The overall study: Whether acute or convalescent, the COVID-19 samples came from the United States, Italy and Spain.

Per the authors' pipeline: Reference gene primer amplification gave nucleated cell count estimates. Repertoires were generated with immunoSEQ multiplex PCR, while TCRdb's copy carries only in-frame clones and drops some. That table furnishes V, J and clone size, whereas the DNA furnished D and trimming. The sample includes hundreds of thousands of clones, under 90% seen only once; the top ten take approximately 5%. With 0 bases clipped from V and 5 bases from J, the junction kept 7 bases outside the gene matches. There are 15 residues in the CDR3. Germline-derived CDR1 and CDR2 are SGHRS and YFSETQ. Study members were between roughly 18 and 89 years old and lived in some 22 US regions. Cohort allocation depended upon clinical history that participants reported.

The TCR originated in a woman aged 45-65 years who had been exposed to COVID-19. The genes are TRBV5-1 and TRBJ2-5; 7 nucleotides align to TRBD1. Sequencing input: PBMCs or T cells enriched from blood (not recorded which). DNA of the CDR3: TGCGCCAGCAGCTTGGAAGGACAGGCATCCGAGACCCAGTACTTC. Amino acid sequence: CASSLEGQASETQYF.